This T cell receptor beta chain was observed in a study of shared clonotypes between healthy human individuals (TCRdb year 2020). Broadly, across the study: Two women and a few men aged 18 to 49 years were included in the cohort. To estimate repertoire size and how much clonotype sharing occurs between individuals, the study deeply sequenced the blood TCR repertoires of 5 or 6 healthy adults. Different laboratories and diverse techniques were used to prepare libraries and sequence TCR repertoires, to increase sequencing depth and limit assay-specific biases. For each donor, CD4 naive and CD4 memory were each run on three plates, CD8 naive on two plates, and CD8 memory on one plate. Between about 0.94 and 10 billion PBMCs per donor were obtained by leukapheresis. Here is what the overall study found, with its caveats: Across several donors, approximately 5% of naive CD4, more than 3% of naive CD8, about 2.3% of memory CD4, and roughly 0.4% of memory CD8 clonotypes were shared. Because the study included a small number of donors, the genetic and exposure-history diversity represented was limited. Only blood was sampled, and tissue TCR repertoires likely differ from those in blood. Compared with non-shared clonotypes, the clonotypes found in all four sorted-subset donors had higher generation probabilities. Estimated clonotype richness was generally larger for naive than for memory subsets. Incomplete sequencing was indicated by rarefaction of sorted-subset datasets, despite the large sequencing depth. Based on pairwise subsampling, the degree of clonotype sharing among donors was expected to be affected by sequencing depth.

Using the deep immunoSEQ assay, TCR CDR3 regions were amplified from genomic DNA by multiplex PCR. Genomic DNA extracted from each cell subset was distributed evenly over all wells of several immunoSEQ 96-well plates, and each plate served as one replicate. For sorted subsets, each replicate PCR was loaded with about 200 ng genomic DNA, equivalent to some 31,000 T cell genomes. The purified libraries were quantified using a Qubit 3.0 fluorometer, sized with a Bioanalyzer 2100, and then quantified again using the KAPA Library Quantification kit. A separate single-read 150-cycle Illumina NextSeq 550 flow cell was used to sequence each immunoSEQ 96-well plate. In the original analysis: Because the immunoSEQ output held only junctional sequences and lacked quality scores, the filtering could not match the filtering applied to full-length reads. To assign V/J genes and CDR3, sequences were annotated using PyIR, a Python wrapper for IgBLAST v1.9, with IMGT germline references. Any read was removed if the V/J assignment was weak (E-value above 1e-6), the CDR3 was missing, or the read contained stop codons, out-of-frame junctions, or ambiguous translated residues. V3J clonotypes were defined by identical inferred V gene, J gene, and CDR3 amino acid sequence. Percentage overlap between repertoires was computed as shared unique clonotypes divided by the size of the smaller repertoire. Repertoire richness was assessed with RTK rarefaction, the Chao1 estimator, and Recon v2.1 estimates of unobserved clonotypes. For all TCRbeta clonotypes obtained by the gDNA method from a handful of donors, generation probabilities were computed with OLGA. Held by TCRdb, this immuneACCESS table contains in-frame sequences only and omits some clones. Under half of the omission traces to an unresolved V gene where checked; the cause of the rest is unknown. V and J calls and clone size are copied from that table; D and trimming were computed from the DNA. The sample has under 850,000 clones on record, about 92% of them singletons. Jointly, the top ten make up approximately 25% of the sample.

V gives up 3 bases and J gives up 2 bases, and the segment between their germline ends measures 8 bases. CDR1 is given as ENHRY and CDR2 as SYGVKD, both from the germline V gene. The CDR3 runs 13 residues from the cysteine to the phenylalanine. Left in the record is the CDR3 DNA by itself, 39 bases read in frame from the first base. CD8 naive samples were CD45RO-negative cells positively selected for CCR7, giving a CD45RA+CCR7+ population that excluded TemRA cells. The donors were healthy, HIV-negative adults with no recently reported acute infections or vaccinations. Only Caucasian adults living in Nashville, Tennessee, USA were represented among the donors. After blood collection by leukapheresis, PBMCs were isolated using Ficoll-Histopaque density gradient centrifugation and then cryopreserved in the vapor phase of liquid nitrogen. Analytical flow cytometry was used to check the purity and quantity of every magnetically sorted T cell population. Each sorted fraction had its genomic DNA isolated and then quantified by UV absorbance on a Nanodrop 2000c.

A note on this clone: It has no known antigen specificity. No clone much larger than this one lies a single base away; base qualities are absent.

The rearrangement joined TRBV10-3 to TRBJ2-7; too little of a D gene remains to name it. This sequence was found in a man aged 25 to 45 in good health. The sample consisted of naive CD8+ T cells sorted from blood. The cell subset or site tag for this specimen amounts to: CD45RA+CCR7+. The encoded CDR3 is CAISDNGAYEQYF. The DNA reads as follows: TGTGCCATCAGTGATAACGGTGCCTACGAGCAGTACTTC.